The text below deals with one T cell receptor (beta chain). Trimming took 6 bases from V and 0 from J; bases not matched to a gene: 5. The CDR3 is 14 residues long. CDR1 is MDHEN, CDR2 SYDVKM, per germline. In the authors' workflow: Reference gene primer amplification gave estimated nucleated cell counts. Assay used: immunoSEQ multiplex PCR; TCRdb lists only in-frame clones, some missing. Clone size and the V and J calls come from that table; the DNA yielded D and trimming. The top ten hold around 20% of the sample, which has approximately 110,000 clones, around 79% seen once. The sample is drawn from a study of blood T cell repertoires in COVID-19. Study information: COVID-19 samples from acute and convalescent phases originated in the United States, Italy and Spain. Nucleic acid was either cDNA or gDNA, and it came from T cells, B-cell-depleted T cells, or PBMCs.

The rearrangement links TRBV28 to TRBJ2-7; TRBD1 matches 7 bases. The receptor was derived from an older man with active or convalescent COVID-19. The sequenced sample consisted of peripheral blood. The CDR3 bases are TGTGCCAGCAGGTCACAGGGGAGCTCCTACGAGCAGTACTTC. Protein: CASRSQGSSYEQYF.